This T cell receptor (beta chain) is drawn from a study of blood T cells in healthy people across ages. Broader study findings: Estimates of total diversity, which came from one million sequenced T cells, were considered to be underestimates. Donors of long life had a larger count of naive CD4+ cells and greater diversity than aged donors.

Germline assignment: CDR1 SNHLY and CDR2 FYNNEI. The CDR3 is 15 residues long. A sample-barcoded 5' primer and a J-beta primer mix were used in a second PCR of about 7 to 12 cycles. All samples gave at least 2.5 million CDR3-containing paired-end reads. In TCRdb, the 5' RACE reads were re-called with MiXCR into one record per CDR3 protein. Of some 900,000 distinct CDR3 sequences listed, 40% to 60% were seen once; the top ten hold 13%. Of note for this clonotype: Its antigen is as yet unknown.

The chain joins TRBV2 to TRBJ2-5, with 12 bases that match TRBD1. TRBJ2-7 matches the DNA end more closely, so the J call is doubtful. This TCR derives from a young man in good health. The sample was blood. This CDR3 is CASSESGQGAYEQYF. The DNA of the CDR3 is TGTGCCAGCAGTGAGTCGGGACAGGGGGCTTACGAGCAGTACTTC.